The source of this TCR beta chain is a study of blood T cell repertoires in COVID-19. The germline V gene encodes CDR1 LNHDA and CDR2 SQIVND (reference sequence). This CDR3 is 14 amino acids long. Germline trimming cut 4 bases from V and 1 base from J; bases unmatched to any gene: 2. TCRdb's table, derived via immunoSEQ multiplex PCR, lists solely in-frame clones and lacks some. This table holds fewer than 200,000 clones, around nine tenths found once. This clone was seen a few times. The receptor comes from a woman between 18 and 29 years old who had recovered from COVID-19. The V call is TRBV19, the J call TRBJ1-1; TRBD1 agrees at 8 bases. The specimen was peripheral blood. As DNA, the CDR3 is TGTGCCAGTAGTAGAGGACAGGGGAACACTGAAGCTTTCTTT. This gives the protein CASSRGQGNTEAFF.